Each of the 29 T cell receptor beta chains below was sequenced from the same sample in a study of T cell repertoires in cytomegalovirus infection. Via MiXCR, TCRdb re-called the reads, giving one row per CDR3 protein. The sample includes about 260,000 distinct CDR3 sequences, 12% to 15% of them seen just once. Input material: PBMCs. The receptors derive from a human donor in good health (CMV status not recorded). Some clones in this sample may be carry-over from other donors' samples.

In this sample, this clonotype turned up a few times. This chain joins TRBV2 and TRBJ1-1; D not certain. This CDR3 spans 17 amino acids. V lost 7 bases, J lost 0 bases, and 21 bases lay in between. Germline V gene sequence: CDR1 SNHLY, CDR2 FYNNEI. The CDR3 protein is CASTIKTTQIMNTEAFF. The CDR3 DNA reads as TGTGCCAGCACCATCAAAACGACACAGATAATGAACACTGAAGCTTTCTTT. Variable domain in full (rest from reference TRBV2 and TRBJ1-1): EPEVTQTPSHQVTQMGQEVILRCVPISNHLYFYWYRQILGQKVEFLVSFYNNEISEKSEIFDDQFSVERPDGSNFTLKIRSTKLEDSAMYFCASTIKTTQIMNTEAFFGQGTRLTVV.

The chain joins TRBV7-9 to TRBJ1-1, with D possibly matching TRBD1 (5 bases). The CDR3 extends over 14 amino acids. V was trimmed by 5 bases and J by 1 base, leaving 11 bases between them. Germline assignment: CDR1 SEHNR and CDR2 FQNEAQ (reference sequence). CDR3 DNA: TGTGCCAGCAGCCACGACAGCCAGAACACTGAAGCTTTCTTT. Protein: CASSHDSQNTEAFF.

The chain has TRBV9 and TRBJ1-2; possible D gene TRBD1, 6 bases. Germline V lookup: CDR1 SGDLS, CDR2 YYNGEE. The CDR3 has 15 residues. Deletions cut 0 bases from V and 4 bases from J, with 13 bases between. Written as DNA, the CDR3 is TGTGCCAGCAGCGTAGATCCGTCAGGGGCCTATGGCTACACCTTC. Translation: CASSVDPSGAYGYTF.

This clonotype was counted a few times. The V and J genes are TRBV6-6 and TRBJ1-4; the D is unclear. The V gene lost 7 bases and the J gene lost 0 bases, with 6 bases spanning the gap. In germline, CDR1 is MNHNY, CDR2 SVGAGI (reference sequence). CDR3 length: 13 residues. CDR3 in DNA: TGTGCCAGCAATCGAGCAACTAATGAAAAACTGTTTTTT. It translates to CASNRATNEKLFF.

This chain links TRBV29-1 with TRBJ1-2, with D maybe TRBD1 (6 bases). Germline lookup yields CDR1 SQVTM and CDR2 ANQGSEA. This CDR3 is built from 14 residues. V was trimmed by 3 bases and J by 7 bases, leaving 18 bases between them. As DNA, the CDR3 is TGCAGCGTTGAGGGTTCAGGGGCTGACGGTGGCTACACCTTC. Translating gives CSVEGSGADGGYTF.

The rearrangement joins TRBV28 to TRBJ2-1; TRBD1 or TRBD2 may be the D gene (5 bases each). CDR1 and CDR2 from the germline V gene are MDHEN and SYDVKM. The germline V and J ends were trimmed by 7 bases and 7 bases, with 14 bases remaining between them. The CDR3 length is 13 residues. The CDR3 region is CASKEGNRNEQFF. CDR3 nucleotide sequence: TGTGCCAGCAAAGAGGGGAATAGGAATGAGCAGTTCTTC. Full variable domain (missing parts from reference TRBV28 and TRBJ2-1): DVKVTQSSRYLVKRTGEKVFLECVQDMDHENMFWYRQDPGLGLRLIYFSYDVKMKEKGDIPEGYSVSREKKERFSLILESASTNQTSMYLCASKEGNRNEQFFGPGTRLTVL.

This rearrangement joins TRBV3-1 to TRBJ1-2; the D is unclear. Per the germline V gene, CDR1 is LGHDT and CDR2 is YNNKEL (reference sequence). The CDR3 is 15 residues long. V lost 5 bases, J lost 3 bases, and 16 bases lay in between. CDR3 nucleotides: TGTGCCAGCAGCGAGGGCCGGCAGGCCCACTATGGCTACACCTTC. Amino acid sequence: CASSEGRQAHYGYTF.

With respect to this clonotype: The conserved closing phenylalanine or tryptophan is absent in this CDR3, likely reflecting a read error. V gene TRBV6-4 combines with J gene TRBJ2-1, with 8 bases aligning to TRBD2. Trimming removed 2 bases from V and 8 bases from J; junction bases left unmatched: 5. Germline assignment: CDR1 MRHNA and CDR2 SNTAGT. The CDR3 runs 14 residues. The CDR3 here is CASSDQGLAHEQFL. DNA for the CDR3: TGTGCCAGCAGTGACCAAGGACTAGCACATGAGCAGTTCCTC.

The V and J genes are TRBV7-9 and TRBJ2-7, with a possible D match to TRBD2 (5 bases). The CDR3 consists of 13 residues. Germline CDR1 SEHNR, CDR2 FQNEAQ (reference sequence). V shed 7 bases and J shed 0 bases, with 10 bases lying between them. The DNA for the CDR3 is TGTGCCAGCAATCACGGACTCTCCTACGAGCAGTACTTC. Encoded protein: CASNHGLSYEQYF.

This clonotype was picked up a small number of times. The chain uses TRBV20-1 and TRBJ1-4, with D hard to call. Trimming took off 0 bases at V and 3 bases at J, with 14 bases between the two ends. Germline CDR1 is DFQATT and CDR2 is SNEGSKA (reference sequence). This CDR3 has 16 residues. CDR3: CSARDTWTAPNEKLFF. CDR3 bases: TGCAGTGCTAGAGATACTTGGACCGCTCCTAATGAAAAACTGTTTTTT.

With regard to this clonotype: This may come from a read error, since a much larger clone is one base off. The J gene is TRBJ2-1, the V gene TRBV6-5; D is tentatively TRBD1 or TRBD2 (5 bases each). The CDR3 consists of 15 residues. CDR1 MNHEY and CDR2 SVGAGI come from the germline V gene. CDR3 sequence (DNA): TGTGCCCGCAGTTACTCGGGACCCAGTTACAATGAGCAGTTCTTC. This encodes CARSYSGPSYNEQFF.

The chain uses TRBV15 and TRBJ2-5, with D possibly being TRBD2 (6 bases). The CDR3 extends over 12 amino acids. With 4 bases removed from V and 4 bases from J, the gap between germline ends came to 7 bases. Looked up from germline, CDR1 is LNHNV and CDR2 is YYDKDF (reference sequence). CDR3 amino acids: CATSNGGETQYF. The CDR3 DNA reads TGTGCCACCAGCAACGGGGGAGAGACCCAGTACTTC.

This chain connects TRBV2 to TRBJ1-1; D is unresolved. The CDR3 spans 13 residues. Germline values: CDR1 SNHLY, CDR2 FYNNEI. Between the trimmed V and J ends, which lost 2 bases and 4 bases, there was a span of 8 bases. CDR3 sequence reads: CASSEQVGTEAFF. CDR3 nucleotides: TGTGCCAGCAGTGAACAGGTCGGCACTGAAGCTTTCTTT. Full variable domain (remainder filled in from reference TRBV2 and TRBJ1-1): EPEVTQTPSHQVTQMGQEVILRCVPISNHLYFYWYRQILGQKVEFLVSFYNNEISEKSEIFDDQFSVERPDGSNFTLKIRSTKLEDSAMYFCASSEQVGTEAFFGQGTRLTVV.

This CDR3 is CARGGIPPLNTEAFF. CDR3 in DNA: TGCGCCAGGGGGGGGATTCCGCCTCTGAACACTGAAGCTTTCTTT. The gene calls are TRBV5-1 and TRBJ1-1; TRBD1 might be the D (5 bases). Germline CDR1 is SGHRS and CDR2 is YFSETQ. There are 15 residues in the CDR3. V was shortened by 8 bases and J by 0 bases, with 17 bases between the two germline ends.

This clonotype has more than one count but fewer than ten. The CDR3 is CASSPTPGTGFHQPQHF. DNA of the CDR3: TGTGCCAGCAGTCCTACTCCCGGGACAGGGTTTCACCAGCCCCAGCATTTT. The V and J genes are TRBV27 and TRBJ1-5; 9 bases fit TRBD1. Germline-derived CDR1 and CDR2 are MNHEY and SMNVEV (reference sequence). V dropped 5 bases and J dropped 7; count of bases not matched to a gene: 15. The CDR3 is made up of 17 amino acids.

This clonotype appeared a few times. This chain connects TRBV6-5 to TRBJ2-7, with a tentative D call TRBD1 (6 bases). The CDR3 is 15 residues long. Germline-derived CDR1 and CDR2 are MNHEY and SVGAGI. V shed 7 bases and J shed 2 bases, with 18 bases lying between them. The CDR3 nucleotides read TGTGCCAGCACCAAGGGGCAGGGGCGGACCTACGAGCAGTACTTC. Encoded protein: CASTKGQGRTYEQYF.

In this sample, this clonotype turned up a few times. V and J are TRBV6-6 and TRBJ2-5, with 10 positions matching TRBD2. CDR1 is MNHNY, CDR2 SVGAGI, per germline (reference sequence). The V segment lost 2 bases and the J segment 2 bases; nucleotides outside the gene matches: 5. The CDR3 extends over 16 amino acids. As DNA, the CDR3 is TGTGCCAGCAGTTACGGCGTAGCGGGGGGACAAGAGACCCAGTACTTC. This gives the protein CASSYGVAGGQETQYF.

This clonotype was picked up many times. The chain links TRBV20-1 to TRBJ1-5, with D tentatively TRBD1 (6 bases). Germline V gene lookup returns CDR1 DFQATT and CDR2 SNEGSKA (reference sequence). V was shortened by 6 bases and J by 4 bases, with 13 bases between the two germline ends. This CDR3 contains 13 residues. CDR3 in amino acids: CSAYTGPNQPQHF. The CDR3 DNA follows: TGCAGTGCGTATACAGGGCCGAATCAGCCCCAGCATTTT.

This clonotype was counted many times. The rearrangement uses TRBV18 and TRBJ1-2; TRBD1 might be the D (6 bases). V lost 3 bases and J 7 bases, leaving 15 bases between the germline ends. The CDR3 has 14 amino acids. Germline CDR1 reads KGHSH; CDR2 reads LQKENI. The CDR3 DNA reads as TGTGCCAGCTCACCCCAACGGACAGAGGTTGGCTACACCTTC. This gives the protein CASSPQRTEVGYTF. Drawing the rest from reference TRBV18 and TRBJ1-2, the complete variable domain is NAGVMQNPRHLVRRRGQEARLRCSPMKGHSHVYWYRQLPEEGLKFMVYLQKENIIDESGMPKERFSAEFPKEGPSILRIQQVVRGDSAAYFCASSPQRTEVGYTFGSGTRLTVV.

The chain joins TRBV7-9 to TRBJ2-7, with 10 bases that match TRBD2. Germline CDR1 and CDR2: SEHNR and FQNEAQ (reference sequence). CDR3 length: 15 residues. Trimming cost V 5 bases and J 3 bases; bases outside gene matches: 7. This CDR3 is CASSRPGLANYEQYF. The CDR3 DNA reads TGTGCCAGCAGCCGACCGGGACTAGCGAACTACGAGCAGTACTTC.

The chain has TRBV4-1 and TRBJ1-5; D ambiguous. The CDR3 is made up of 15 amino acids. V was clipped by 0 bases and J by 16 bases, with 22 bases between them. Germline CDR1 MGHRA, CDR2 YSYEKL. The CDR3 sequence is CASSQDSSINQRHHF. The CDR3 nucleotides are TGCGCCAGCAGCCAAGATTCCAGTATCAATCAGCGCCATCATTTT.

V gene TRBV27 combines with J gene TRBJ1-5; D may be TRBD1 (5 bases). The CDR3 runs to 13 residues. V gave up 2 bases and J gave up 7 bases, with 9 bases separating them. Germline-derived CDR1 and CDR2 are MNHEY and SMNVEV (reference sequence). The CDR3 protein is CASSLMWDQPQHF. The CDR3 DNA reads as TGTGCCAGCAGTTTAATGTGGGACCAGCCCCAGCATTTT.

The chain employs TRBV7-2 and TRBJ1-5; D gene uncertain. Germline CDR1 and CDR2: SGHTA and FQGNSA. This CDR3 region has 13 residues. With 6 bases removed from V and 9 bases from J, the gap between germline ends came to 15 bases. CDR3 sequence (DNA): TGTGCCAGCAGTCCATCCCGGGGTGTGCCCCAGCATTTT. Its protein product is CASSPSRGVPQHF.

This clonotype was observed many times. The V and J genes are TRBV6-2 or TRBV6-3 and TRBJ1-1; 9 bases map to TRBD1. The junction had 8 bases not matched to a gene; V was cut back by 4 bases and J by 8 bases. CDR3 size: 14 residues. The germline CDR1 and CDR2 sequences are MNHEY and SVGEGT. CDR3 sequence reads: CASSFTGGSQEAFF. The DNA for the CDR3 is TGTGCCAGCAGTTTCACAGGGGGCTCTCAGGAAGCTTTCTTT.

This chain joins TRBV19 and TRBJ1-1; perhaps TRBD1 as D (6 bases). Trimming took 6 bases from V and 0 from J, leaving 23 bases between them. The CDR3 has 18 amino acids. The germline CDR1 and CDR2 sequences are LNHDA and SQIVND (reference sequence). The chain's CDR3 is CASRTIGGRRPMNTEAFF. DNA for the CDR3: TGTGCCAGTAGAACGATAGGGGGGAGAAGACCCATGAACACTGAAGCTTTCTTT.

This clonotype has at least ten counts. This chain joins TRBV7-2 and TRBJ1-2; a weak D match, TRBD1 (5 bases). This CDR3 region has 12 residues. V gave up 4 bases and J gave up 9 bases, with 12 bases separating them. CDR1 and CDR2 (germline): SGHTA, FQGNSA. DNA for the CDR3: TGTGCCAGCAGCTCAGGGAGGGAACGCTACACCTTC. This sequence encodes CASSSGRERYTF.

This clonotype was picked up many times. V and J are TRBV11-2 and TRBJ1-1; possible D gene TRBD1, 5 bases. CDR1 SGHAT and CDR2 FQNNGV come from the germline V gene. This CDR3 region has 16 residues. With 1 base removed from V and 4 bases from J, the gap between germline ends came to 16 bases. The DNA for the CDR3 is TGTGCCAGCAGCTTAGTGCAGGGATTGGGTATCACTGAAGCTTTCTTT. It codes for CASSLVQGLGITEAFF.

This clonotype has at least ten counts. The rearrangement joins TRBV5-4 to TRBJ1-1; 8 positions agree with TRBD1. Germline CDR1 and CDR2: SGHNT and YYREEE (reference sequence). The junction had 17 bases not matched to a gene; V was cut back by 4 bases and J by 3 bases. The CDR3 length is 18 residues. This chain's CDR3 is CASSGGGQGAARYTEAFF. The CDR3 bases are TGTGCCAGCAGCGGCGGTGGGCAGGGGGCAGCTAGGTACACTGAAGCTTTCTTT.

This clonotype was seen many times. The chain combines TRBV7-6 with TRBJ1-4, with no clear D. Germline assignment: CDR1 SGHVS and CDR2 FNYEAQ. The CDR3 has 14 residues. Trimming removed 4 bases at V and 5 bases at J, with 11 bases between. The CDR3 spells CASSSGWLNEKLFF. The CDR3 DNA reads as TGTGCCAGCAGCTCCGGCTGGCTGAATGAAAAACTGTTTTTT. The full variable domain, its missing parts supplied by reference TRBV7-6 and TRBJ1-4, is GAGVSQSPRYKVTKRGQDVALRCDPISGHVSLYWYRQALGQGPEFLTYFNYEAQQDKSGLPNDRFSAERPEGSISTLTIQRTEQRDSAMYRCASSSGWLNEKLFFGSGTQLSVL.